The 7 T cell receptor beta chains presented below share a single source sample, sequenced in a study of blood T cell repertoires in COVID-19. The repertoire was sequenced with immunoSEQ multiplex PCR; TCRdb's copy has only in-frame clones and lacks some. The data show about 250,000 clones, about 88% seen once. Sequencing input: peripheral blood. The receptors stem from a woman aged 40 to 50 who had recovered from COVID-19.

This rearrangement joins TRBV11-3 to TRBJ1-2; TRBD1 might be the D (6 bases). Trimming stripped 3 bases from V and 2 bases from J, with 7 bases between. Germline V CDR1 and CDR2: SGHNT, YENEEA. This CDR3 comprises 13 residues. CDR3 coding DNA: TGTGCCAGCAGCTTGGACAGAAACTATGGCTACACCTTC. Translation: CASSLDRNYGYTF.

CDR3 in amino acids: CAISESRTGSGDIQYF. DNA of the CDR3: TGTGCCATCAGTGAGTCCCGGACAGGGAGTGGTGACATTCAGTACTTC. The V call is TRBV10-3, the J call TRBJ2-4; 8 nucleotides align to TRBD1. The CDR3 has 16 residues. Germline V CDR1 and CDR2: ENHRY, SYGVKD. J gave up 8 bases and V 0 bases, and 9 bases lay outside the gene matches.

The J gene is TRBJ2-3, the V gene TRBV6-5; a possible D gene is TRBD2 (5 bases). This CDR3 contains 13 residues. Germline V gene data show CDR1 as MNHEY and CDR2 as SVGAGI. Trimming took 4 bases from V and 7 from J, leaving 12 bases between them. The CDR3 DNA reads TGTGCCAGCAGTTTTGTGGGAGTAAATACGCAGTATTTT. Protein: CASSFVGVNTQYF.

The chain employs TRBV29-1 and TRBJ1-3, with D tentatively TRBD1 (6 bases). Between the trimmed V and J ends, which lost 6 bases and 0 bases, there was a span of 12 bases. Germline V lookup: CDR1 SQVTM, CDR2 ANQGSEA. The CDR3 length is 14 residues. CDR3 sequence: CSVREGGSGNTIYF. CDR3 coding DNA: TGCAGCGTCCGGGAGGGGGGCTCTGGAAACACCATATATTTT.

The chain has TRBV6-2 or TRBV6-3 and TRBJ1-2, with D perhaps matching TRBD1 (5 bases). The CDR3 is made up of 12 amino acids. Germline CDR1 MNHEY, CDR2 SVGEGT. V was shortened by 5 bases and J by 4 bases, with 8 bases between the two germline ends. Here the CDR3 reads CASSQGPYGYTF. The DNA of the CDR3 is TGTGCCAGCAGTCAGGGCCCCTATGGCTACACCTTC.

This chain links TRBV7-2 with TRBJ2-1, with a weak D call TRBD1 (7 bases). The CDR3 covers 15 residues. Germline CDR1 is SGHTA and CDR2 is FQGNSA. V lost 4 bases to trimming and J lost 5 bases, with 15 bases between them. The chain's CDR3 is CASSSPGGQDNEQFF. The CDR3 DNA reads TGTGCCAGCAGCTCACCAGGGGGGCAGGACAATGAGCAGTTCTTC.

The J gene is TRBJ1-1, the V gene TRBV18, with 8 bases fitting TRBD1. Looked up from germline, CDR1 is KGHSH and CDR2 is LQKENI. The CDR3 is 14 residues long. Germline trimming cut 10 bases from V and 3 bases from J; bases unmatched to any gene: 10. CDR3 DNA sequence: TGTGCCACCCTAAAGGACAGGGTTGACACTGAAGCTTTCTTT. Translating it yields CATLKDRVDTEAFF.